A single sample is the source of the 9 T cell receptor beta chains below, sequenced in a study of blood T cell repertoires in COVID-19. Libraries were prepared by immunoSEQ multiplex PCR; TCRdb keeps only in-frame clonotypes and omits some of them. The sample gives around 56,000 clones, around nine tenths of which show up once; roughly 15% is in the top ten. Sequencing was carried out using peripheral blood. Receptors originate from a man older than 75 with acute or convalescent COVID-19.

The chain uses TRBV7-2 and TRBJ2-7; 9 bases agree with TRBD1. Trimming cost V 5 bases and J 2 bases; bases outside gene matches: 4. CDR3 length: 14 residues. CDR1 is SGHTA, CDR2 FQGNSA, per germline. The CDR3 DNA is TGTGCCAGCAGCCGGACAGGGGCCCCCTACGAGCAGTACTTC. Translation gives CASSRTGAPYEQYF.

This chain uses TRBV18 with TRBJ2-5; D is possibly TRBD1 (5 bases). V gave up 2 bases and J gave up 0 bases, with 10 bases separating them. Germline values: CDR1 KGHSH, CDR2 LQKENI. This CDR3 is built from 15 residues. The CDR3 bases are TGTGCCAGCTCACCAGGCAGGGCGCACCAAGAGACCCAGTACTTC. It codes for CASSPGRAHQETQYF.

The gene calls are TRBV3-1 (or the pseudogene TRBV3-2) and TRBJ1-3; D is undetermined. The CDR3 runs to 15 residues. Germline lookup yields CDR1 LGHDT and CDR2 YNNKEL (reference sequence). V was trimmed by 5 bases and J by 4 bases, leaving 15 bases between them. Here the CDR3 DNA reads TGTGCCAGCAGCTTTTACAAAACCAGGGGAAACACCATATATTTT. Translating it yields CASSFYKTRGNTIYF.

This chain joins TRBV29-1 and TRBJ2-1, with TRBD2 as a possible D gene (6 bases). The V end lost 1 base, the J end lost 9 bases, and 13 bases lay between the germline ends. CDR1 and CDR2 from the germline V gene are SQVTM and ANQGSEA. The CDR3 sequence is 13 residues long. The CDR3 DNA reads TGCAGCGTTGAAGTCACCCGAGCGGGTGAGCAGTTCTTC. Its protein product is CSVEVTRAGEQFF.

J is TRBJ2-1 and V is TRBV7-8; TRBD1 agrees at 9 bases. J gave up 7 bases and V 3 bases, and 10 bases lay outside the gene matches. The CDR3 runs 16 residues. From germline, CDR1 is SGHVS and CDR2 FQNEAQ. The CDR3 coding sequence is TGTGCCAGCAGCTTCCACCGGGACAGGGTTCGGAATGAGCAGTTCTTC. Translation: CASSFHRDRVRNEQFF.

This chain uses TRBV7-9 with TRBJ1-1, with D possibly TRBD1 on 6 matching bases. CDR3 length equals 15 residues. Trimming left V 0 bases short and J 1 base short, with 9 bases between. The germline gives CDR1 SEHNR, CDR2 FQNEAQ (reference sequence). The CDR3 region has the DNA TGTGCCAGCAGCTTAGCCGGGACACCGAACACTGAAGCTTTCTTT. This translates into CASSLAGTPNTEAFF.

CDR3 bases: TGTGCCAGTAGTAGTGGGCCCTTAGGAGCCAAAAACATTCAGTACTTC. It codes for CASSSGPLGAKNIQYF. The chain is built from TRBV19 and TRBJ2-4; D unresolved. Germline V CDR1 and CDR2: LNHDA, SQIVND (reference sequence). V was clipped by 4 bases and J by 0 bases, with 13 bases between them. CDR3 size: 16 residues.

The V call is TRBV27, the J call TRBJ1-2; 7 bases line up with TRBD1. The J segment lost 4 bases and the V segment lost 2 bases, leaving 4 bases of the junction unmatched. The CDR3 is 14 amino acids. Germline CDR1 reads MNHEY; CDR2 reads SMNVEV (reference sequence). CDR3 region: CASSLRGQLYGYTF. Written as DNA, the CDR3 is TGTGCCAGCAGTTTAAGGGGACAGCTCTATGGCTACACCTTC.

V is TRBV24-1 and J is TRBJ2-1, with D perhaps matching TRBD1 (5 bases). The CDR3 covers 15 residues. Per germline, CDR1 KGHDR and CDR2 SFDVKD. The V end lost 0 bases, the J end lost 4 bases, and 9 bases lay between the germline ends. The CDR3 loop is CATSDLPGSYNEQFF. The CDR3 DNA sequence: TGTGCCACCAGTGATTTGCCAGGGTCTTACAATGAGCAGTTCTTC.